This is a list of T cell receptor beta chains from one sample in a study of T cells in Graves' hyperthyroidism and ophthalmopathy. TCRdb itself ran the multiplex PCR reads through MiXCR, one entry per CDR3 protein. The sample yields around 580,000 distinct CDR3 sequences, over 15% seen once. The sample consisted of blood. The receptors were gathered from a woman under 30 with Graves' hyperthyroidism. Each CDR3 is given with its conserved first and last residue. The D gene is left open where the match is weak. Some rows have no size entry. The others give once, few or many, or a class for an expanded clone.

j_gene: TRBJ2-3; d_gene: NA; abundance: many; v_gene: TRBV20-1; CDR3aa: CSSLTGRGRTDTQYF; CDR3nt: TGCAGCTCTTTAACGGGGCGAGGGAGGACAGATACGCAGTATTTT
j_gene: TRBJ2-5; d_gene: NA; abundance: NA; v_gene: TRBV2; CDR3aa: CASSVKEQNPQETQYF; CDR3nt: TGTGCCAGCAGTGTAAAGGAGCAGAACCCGCAAGAGACCCAGTACTTC
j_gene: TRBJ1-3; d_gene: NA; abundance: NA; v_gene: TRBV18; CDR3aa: CASSPPGDFSGNTIYF; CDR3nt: TGTGCCAGCTCACCACCGGGGGACTTCTCTGGAAACACCATATATTTT
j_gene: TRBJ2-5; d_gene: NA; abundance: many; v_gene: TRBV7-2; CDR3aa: CASSLEPTGTQYF; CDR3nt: TGTGCCAGCAGCTTAGAGCCGACGGGGACCCAGTACTTC
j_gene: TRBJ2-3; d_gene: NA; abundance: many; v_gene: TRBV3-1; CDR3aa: CASSPKDREGDTQYF; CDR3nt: TGTGCCAGCAGCCCCAAGGACAGGGAGGGAGATACGCAGTATTTT
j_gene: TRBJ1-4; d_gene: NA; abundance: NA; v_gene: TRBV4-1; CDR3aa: CASSQDQGSGEKLFF; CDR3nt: TGCGCCAGCAGCCAAGATCAGGGGTCGGGTGAAAAACTGTTTTTT
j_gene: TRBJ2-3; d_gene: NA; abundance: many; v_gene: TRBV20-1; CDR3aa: CSARHEGGTDTQYF; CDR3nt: TGCAGTGCTAGGCACGAGGGGGGCACAGATACGCAGTATTTT
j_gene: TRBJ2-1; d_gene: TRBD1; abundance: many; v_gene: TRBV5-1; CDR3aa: CASSYGQGNEQFF; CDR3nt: TGCGCCAGCAGCTACGGACAGGGGAATGAGCAGTTCTTC
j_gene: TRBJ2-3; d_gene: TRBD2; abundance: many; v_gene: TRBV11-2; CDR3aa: CASSPERGNTDTQYF; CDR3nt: TGTGCCAGCAGCCCCGAGCGGGGTAATACAGATACGCAGTATTTT
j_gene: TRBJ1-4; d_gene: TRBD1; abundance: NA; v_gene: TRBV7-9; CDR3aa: CASRTGGNNEKLFF; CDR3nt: TGTGCCAGCAGGACAGGGGGTAATAATGAAAAACTGTTTTTT
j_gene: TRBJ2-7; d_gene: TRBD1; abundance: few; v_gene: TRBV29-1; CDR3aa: CSVEGTGTLEQYF; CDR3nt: TGCAGCGTTGAAGGGACAGGGACCCTCGAGCAGTACTTC
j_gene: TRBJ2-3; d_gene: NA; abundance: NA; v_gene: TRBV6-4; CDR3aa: CASSVLPGPSSTDTQYF; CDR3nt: TGTGCCAGCAGTGTTCTCCCTGGTCCCTCAAGCACAGATACGCAGTATTTT
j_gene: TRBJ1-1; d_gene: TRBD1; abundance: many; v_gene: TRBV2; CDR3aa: CASLNEGADTEAFF; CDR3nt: TGTGCCAGCTTGAATGAGGGGGCGGACACTGAAGCTTTCTTT
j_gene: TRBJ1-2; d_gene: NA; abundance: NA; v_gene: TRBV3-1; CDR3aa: CASSQDTQAPGAMDGYTF; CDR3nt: TGTGCCAGCAGCCAAGATACACAGGCCCCAGGGGCGATGGATGGCTACACCTTC
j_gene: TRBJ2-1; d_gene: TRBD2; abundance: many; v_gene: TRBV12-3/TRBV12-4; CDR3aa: CASSARTSGRTYNEQFF; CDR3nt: TGTGCCAGCAGTGCCAGGACTAGCGGGAGGACCTACAATGAGCAGTTCTTC
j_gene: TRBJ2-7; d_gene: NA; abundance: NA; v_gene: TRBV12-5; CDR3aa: CASGLVGFARTINEQYF; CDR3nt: TGTGCTAGTGGTTTGGTAGGGTTCGCGCGGACAATCAACGAGCAGTACTTC
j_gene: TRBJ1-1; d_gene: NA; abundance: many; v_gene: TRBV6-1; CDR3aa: CASSERRAMVGTEAFF; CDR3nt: TGTGCCAGCAGTGAACGCCGCGCCATGGTGGGGACTGAAGCTTTCTTT
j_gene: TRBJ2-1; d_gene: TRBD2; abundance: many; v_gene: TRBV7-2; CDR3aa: CASSSKTSGGYNEQFF; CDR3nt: TGTGCCAGCAGCTCCAAGACTAGCGGGGGTTACAATGAGCAGTTCTTC
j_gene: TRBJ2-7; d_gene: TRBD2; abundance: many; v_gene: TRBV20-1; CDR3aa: CSAQREGRFYEQYF; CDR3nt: TGCAGTGCCCAGCGGGAGGGCCGGTTCTACGAGCAGTACTTC
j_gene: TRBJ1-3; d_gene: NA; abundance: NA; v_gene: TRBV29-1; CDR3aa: CSVVAVSGNTIYF; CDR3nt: TGCAGCGTTGTGGCAGTCTCTGGAAACACCATATATTTT
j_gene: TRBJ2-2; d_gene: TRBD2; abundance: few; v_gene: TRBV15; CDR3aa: CATSFGLAGDTGELFF; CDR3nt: TGTGCCACCAGCTTTGGACTAGCGGGGGACACCGGGGAGCTGTTTTTT
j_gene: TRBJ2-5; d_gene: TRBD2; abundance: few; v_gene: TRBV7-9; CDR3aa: CASTSGGSETQYF; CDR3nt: TGTGCCAGCACCTCCGGGGGGTCAGAGACCCAGTACTTC
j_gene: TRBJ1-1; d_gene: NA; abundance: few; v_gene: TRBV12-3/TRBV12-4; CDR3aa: CASSSGVQNTEAFF; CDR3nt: TGTGCCAGCAGTTCAGGGGTTCAGAACACTGAAGCTTTCTTT
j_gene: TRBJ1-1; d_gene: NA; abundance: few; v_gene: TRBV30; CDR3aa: CAWSPGSPSAFF; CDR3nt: TGTGCCTGGAGCCCGGGCAGCCCGTCCGCTTTCTTT
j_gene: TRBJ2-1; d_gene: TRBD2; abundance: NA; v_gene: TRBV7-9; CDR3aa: CASSSRLAGEVGEQFF; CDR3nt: TGTGCCAGCAGCTCTAGACTAGCGGGAGAAGTTGGCGAGCAGTTCTTC
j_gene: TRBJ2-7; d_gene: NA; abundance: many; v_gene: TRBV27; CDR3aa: CASSSGPYEQYF; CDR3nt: TGTGCCAGCAGTTCCGGCCCCTACGAGCAGTACTTC
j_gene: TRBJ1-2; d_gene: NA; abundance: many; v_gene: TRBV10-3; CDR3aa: CAISRTEASYGYTF; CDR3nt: TGTGCCATCAGTCGGACAGAAGCCTCCTATGGCTACACCTTC